This T cell receptor beta chain was retrieved from a study of early T cells in non-severe SARS-CoV-2 infection. Overall study context: Sequencing targeted bulk RNA from unsorted whole blood, leaving chains unpaired. General study results and limits: Lookups in VDJdb leaned toward anti-spike CD8 responses and missed private and CD4 specificities.

In its sample, this clonotype was seen a few times. The antigen is undetermined. The CDR3 is 16 residues long. Unique molecular identifiers were attached to individual cDNA molecules. TCRdb re-analysed the 5' RACE reads in MiXCR, keeping a single row per CDR3 protein. The table includes around 49,000 distinct CDR3 sequences, approximately 10% detected once. The chain joins TRBV21-1 to TRBJ1-1. TRBV21-1 is a listed pseudogene. This TCR derives from an adult who was a healthcare worker with PCR-confirmed SARS-CoV-2 infection or an uninfected control (not recorded which). Sample: whole blood. The CDR3 DNA reads as TGTGCCAGCAGCAAAGAGTCGGCAGATAAGAACACTGAAGCTTTCTTT. Residues: CASSKESADKNTEAFF.